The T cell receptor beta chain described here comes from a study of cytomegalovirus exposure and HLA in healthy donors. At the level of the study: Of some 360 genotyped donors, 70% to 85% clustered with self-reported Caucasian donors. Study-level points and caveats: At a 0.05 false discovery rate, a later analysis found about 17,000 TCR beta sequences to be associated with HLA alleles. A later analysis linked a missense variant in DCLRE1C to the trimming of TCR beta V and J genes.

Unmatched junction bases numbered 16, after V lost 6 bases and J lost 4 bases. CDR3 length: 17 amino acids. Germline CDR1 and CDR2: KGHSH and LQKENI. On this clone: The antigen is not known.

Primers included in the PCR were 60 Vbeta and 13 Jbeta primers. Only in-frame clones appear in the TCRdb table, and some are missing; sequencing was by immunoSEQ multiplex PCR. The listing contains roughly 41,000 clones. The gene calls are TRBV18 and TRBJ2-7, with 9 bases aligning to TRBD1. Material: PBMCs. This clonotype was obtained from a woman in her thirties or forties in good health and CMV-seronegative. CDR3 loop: CASSPRSPGTGPYEQYF. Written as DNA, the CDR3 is TGTGCCAGCTCCCCCCGATCCCCCGGGACAGGGCCTTACGAGCAGTACTTC.